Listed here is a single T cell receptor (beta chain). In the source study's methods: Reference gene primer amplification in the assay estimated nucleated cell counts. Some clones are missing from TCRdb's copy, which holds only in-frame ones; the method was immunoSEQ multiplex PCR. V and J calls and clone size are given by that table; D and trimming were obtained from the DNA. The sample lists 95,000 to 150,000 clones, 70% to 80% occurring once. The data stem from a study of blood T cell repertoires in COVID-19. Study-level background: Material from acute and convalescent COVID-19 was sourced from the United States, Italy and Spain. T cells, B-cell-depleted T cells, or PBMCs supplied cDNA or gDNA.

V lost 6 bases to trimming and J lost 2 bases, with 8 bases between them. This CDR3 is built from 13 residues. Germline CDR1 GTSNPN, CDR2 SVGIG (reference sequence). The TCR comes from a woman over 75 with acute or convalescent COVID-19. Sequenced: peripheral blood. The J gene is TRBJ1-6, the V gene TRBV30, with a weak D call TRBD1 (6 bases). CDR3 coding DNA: TGTGCCTGCGGACAGACCTATAATTCACCCCTCCACTTT. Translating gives CACGQTYNSPLHF.